This T cell receptor beta chain appears in the sequencing data of a study of blood T cell repertoires in COVID-19. The wider study: Acute and convalescent COVID-19 samples came from the United States, Italy and Spain. Nucleic acid was either cDNA or gDNA, and it came from T cells, B-cell-depleted T cells, or PBMCs.

Germline V CDR1 and CDR2: PRHDT, FYEKMQ (reference sequence). This CDR3 is built from 15 residues. The V and J ends lost 8 bases and 6 bases, in that order; junction bases with no gene match: 5. In the source study's methods: Amplification of reference gene primers was used by the study to estimate nucleated cell counts. Profiled with immunoSEQ multiplex PCR; TCRdb holds only in-frame clones, not every one. The V and J calls and clone size come from that table; D and trimming were worked out from the DNA. The sample consists of approximately 62,000 clones, 85% to 90% of them appearing once. The sequenced sample was peripheral blood. The genes are TRBV13 and TRBJ2-1; 15 positions match TRBD2. The receptor comes from a man aged 60 to 69 with acute or convalescent COVID-19. CDR3 loop: CASGLAGGPSNEQFF. CDR3 sequence (DNA): TGTGCCAGCGGACTAGCGGGAGGGCCTTCCAATGAGCAGTTCTTC.